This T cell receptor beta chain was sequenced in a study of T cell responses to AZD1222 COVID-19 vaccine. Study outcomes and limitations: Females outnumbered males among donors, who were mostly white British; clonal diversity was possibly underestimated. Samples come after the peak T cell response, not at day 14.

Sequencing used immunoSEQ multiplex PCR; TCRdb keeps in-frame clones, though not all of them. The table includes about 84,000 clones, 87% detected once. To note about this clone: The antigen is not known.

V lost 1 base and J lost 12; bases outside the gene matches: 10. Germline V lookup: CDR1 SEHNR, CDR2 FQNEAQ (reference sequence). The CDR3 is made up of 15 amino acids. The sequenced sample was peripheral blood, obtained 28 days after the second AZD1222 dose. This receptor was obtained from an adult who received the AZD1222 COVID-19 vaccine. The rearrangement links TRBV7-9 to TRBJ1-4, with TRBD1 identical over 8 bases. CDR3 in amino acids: CASSLGGTGYRELFF. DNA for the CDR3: TGTGCCAGCAGCTTAGGCGGGACAGGATATAGGGAACTGTTTTTT.